This is a list of T cell receptor beta chains from one sample in a study of OX40 agonist ivuxolimab in advanced cancers. Assay used: immunoSEQ multiplex PCR; TCRdb lists only in-frame clones, some missing. Of 100,000 to 150,000 clones in the sample, under 95% were seen once. The source was CD4+ or CD8+ T cells sorted from blood, collected in a trial of the OX40 agonist ivuxolimab. The receptors shown here come from an adult with an advanced solid tumor such as melanoma, head and neck, liver or kidney cancer. Both conserved end residues are trimmed from each CDR3.

v_call	j_call	cdr3_aa
TRBV19	TRBJ2-2	ASAPWGGAAGELF
TRBV9	TRBJ2-3	ASSLWAGTPEDTQY
TRBV25-1	TRBJ2-2	ASSEWVAGELF
TRBV7-2	TRBJ2-7	ASSLVPRAGGLINEQY
TRBV12-5	TRBJ2-1	ASGGSGLVDNEQF
TRBV2	TRBJ1-1	ASSATLRDTEAF
TRBV4-3	TRBJ2-1	ASSQDLRNEQF
TRBV11-3	TRBJ2-5	ASSFGAAETQY
TRBV9	TRBJ1-1	ASSDIQGAAEAF
TRBV5-1	TRBJ2-2	ASSLDLAGTGELF
TRBV28	TRBJ2-2	ASSSGQGNTGELF
TRBV6-5	TRBJ1-2	ASSREVGQGYGYT
TRBV2	TRBJ2-5	ASSDRAVRETQY
TRBV7-2	TRBJ2-4	ASSLDRNSANIQY
TRBV5-4	TRBJ1-6	ASSLGPQGITSPLH
TRBV7-9	TRBJ1-4	ASTRRGGDEKLF
TRBV10-1	TRBJ2-3	ASRQDSTDTQY
TRBV27	TRBJ1-2	ASRGTGGYGYT
TRBV7-2	TRBJ2-7	ASSMGPSSYEQY
TRBV18	TRBJ2-5	ASSPLVGSGEKETQY
TRBV9	TRBJ2-3	ASSAGLLTDTQY
TRBV28	TRBJ1-2	ASRGQVYGYT
TRBV9	TRBJ1-4	ASSPHHDGTNEKLF
TRBV27	TRBJ2-1	ASSPPLTSGRAGNEQF